This T cell receptor (beta chain) was profiled in a study of long-term antiretroviral therapy in people with HIV. Inclusion required at least two post-ART and at least one pre-ART PBMC samples. Overall study results and limits: Repertoire dominance by clones expanded before ART was seen at all time points. Upon ART, diversity increased but remained lower than transplant donor controls.

This CDR3 is 16 amino acids long. In germline, CDR1 is SGHRS, CDR2 YFSETQ. Trimming cost V 1 base and J 6 bases; bases outside gene matches: 5. Samples were assayed with immunoSEQ v3.0 at survey level. It was roughly 35,000-50,000 T-cell genomes per sample that sequencing targeted. Produced via immunoSEQ multiplex PCR; TCRdb's table is partial and in-frame only. The sample carries tens of thousands of clones, 70% to 80% recorded once. Concerning this clone: Its antigen is not known.

The sample was unsorted PBMCs, taken 1.9 years after starting antiretroviral therapy. The source of this sequence is a young man with HIV. J is TRBJ1-6 and V is TRBV5-1, with TRBD1 identical over 9 bases. DNA of the CDR3: TGCGCCAGCAGCTTGACACAGGGGGCTGTTAATTCACCCCTCCACTTT. It yields the protein CASSLTQGAVNSPLHF.